A single sample is the source of the 16 T cell receptor beta chains below, sequenced in a study of shared clonotypes between healthy human individuals. Produced via immunoSEQ multiplex PCR; TCRdb's table is partial and in-frame only. The profile shows about 750,000 clones, roughly 92% of them singletons. Terminally differentiated effector memory CD45RA+ cells were excluded by CCR7 positive selection of CD45RO-negative cells. Sequencing was carried out using naive CD8+ T cells sorted from blood. The receptor set was obtained from a man aged 25-45 years in good health.

This clone was observed once. The rearrangement joins TRBV19 to TRBJ2-7; D gene ambiguous. V gave up 5 bases and J gave up 6 bases, with 11 bases separating them. Germline V gene data show CDR1 as LNHDA and CDR2 as SQIVND (reference sequence). The CDR3 spans 12 residues. The CDR3 nucleotides are TGTGCCAGTAGTGACCACAGCTCCGAGCAGTACTTC. This gives the protein CASSDHSSEQYF.

The chain employs TRBV27 and TRBJ2-1; unclear D gene. V was shortened by 4 bases and J by 12 bases, with 10 bases between the two germline ends. Germline V CDR1 and CDR2: MNHEY, SMNVEV (reference sequence). This CDR3 is 11 amino acids long. The CDR3 loop is CASSSSLGQFF. The DNA for the CDR3 is TGTGCCAGCAGTTCGAGTTTGGGGCAGTTCTTC.

The chain links TRBV18 to TRBJ2-1; 9 positions match TRBD2. The length of the CDR3 is 18 residues. V was clipped by 3 bases and J by 7 bases; unmatched bases: 16. Per germline, CDR1 KGHSH and CDR2 LQKENI. CDR3 protein: CASSPPPGEGAGGNEQFF. The CDR3 DNA is TGTGCCAGCTCACCCCCCCCAGGGGAGGGAGCGGGAGGTAATGAGCAGTTCTTC.

The chain couples TRBV5-6 to TRBJ2-7; D remains ambiguous. Trimming pared 3 bases from V and 0 bases from J, leaving 10 bases between. Germline values: CDR1 SGHDT, CDR2 YYEEEE. This CDR3 is built from 14 residues. The CDR3: CASSSGISSYEQYF. The CDR3 nucleotides read TGTGCCAGCAGCTCTGGGATTAGCTCCTACGAGCAGTACTTC. Full variable domain (remainder filled in from reference TRBV5-6 and TRBJ2-7): DAGVTQSPTHLIKTRGQQVTLRCSPKSGHDTVSWYQQALGQGPQFIFQYYEEEERQRGNFPDRFSGHQFPNYSSELNVNALLLGDSALYLCASSSGISSYEQYFGPGTRLTVT.

This chain joins TRBV7-3 and TRBJ2-5; TRBD1 aligns across 7 bases. The CDR3 totals 15 residues. V trimming: 5 bases; J trimming: 3 bases; junction bases outside the gene matches: 9. CDR1 SGHTA and CDR2 FQGTGA come from the germline V gene. CDR3 coding DNA: TGTGCCAGCAGCGACTCCGGGACAGTAGAAGAGACCCAGTACTTC. Translated, it gives CASSDSGTVEETQYF.

V and J are TRBV5-1 and TRBJ2-3; weak D call: TRBD2 (5 bases). This CDR3 spans 12 amino acids. From germline, CDR1 is SGHRS and CDR2 YFSETQ. Trimming cost V 4 bases and J 11 bases, with 14 bases left between them. The CDR3 here is CASSADAAGQYF. The CDR3, as DNA: TGCGCCAGCAGCGCCGACGCGGCGGGGCAGTATTTT.

A note on this clone: The same CDR3 can be traced to other DNA sequences in this sample. This chain joins TRBV28 and TRBJ2-5; D gene uncertain. Germline lookup yields CDR1 MDHEN and CDR2 SYDVKM. Trimming took 3 bases from V and 5 from J, leaving 7 bases between them. The CDR3 consists of 12 residues. This CDR3 reads CASSLSWETQYF. The DNA of the CDR3 is TGTGCCAGCAGTTTGAGTTGGGAGACCCAGTACTTC.

This clone is a singleton in its sample. The rearrangement links TRBV5-1 to TRBJ2-1, with 11 bases matching TRBD2. This CDR3 is 18 amino acids long. J was trimmed by 4 bases and V by 3 bases; bases with no gene match: 12. Germline CDR1 is SGHRS and CDR2 is YFSETQ. CDR3 protein: CASSSSRTGTSGYNEQFF. CDR3 nucleotide sequence: TGCGCCAGCAGCTCCAGCCGTACCGGGACTAGCGGATACAATGAGCAGTTCTTC.

CDR3 sequence reads: CASSFSPAGGSYNEQFF. The CDR3 nucleotides are TGTGCCAGCAGCTTTTCTCCGGCGGGAGGGAGCTACAATGAGCAGTTCTTC. This chain connects TRBV7-9 to TRBJ2-1, with 9 nucleotides matching TRBD2. V lost 3 bases, J lost 3 bases, and 9 bases stayed unmatched. The CDR3 has 17 amino acids. From germline, CDR1 is SEHNR and CDR2 FQNEAQ (reference sequence).

J is TRBJ2-3 and V is TRBV7-6, with 14 positions matching TRBD2. The CDR3 loop spans 18 amino acids. With 2 bases clipped from V and 8 bases from J, the junction kept 12 bases outside the gene matches. The germline V gene encodes CDR1 SGHVS and CDR2 FNYEAQ. CDR3 in DNA: TGTGCCAGCAGCTTACCCATCGGGACTAGCGGGAGAAAGGGTACGCAGTATTTT. Amino acids: CASSLPIGTSGRKGTQYF.

The genes are TRBV7-6 and TRBJ2-1; 9 bases are a match to TRBD2. The CDR3 contains 18 residues. Germline CDR1 and CDR2: SGHVS and FNYEAQ. Unmatched junction bases numbered 6, after V lost 0 bases and J lost 0 bases. DNA for the CDR3: TGTGCCAGCAGCTTAGCGTCGGCGGGAGGGCCCTCCTACAATGAGCAGTTCTTC. This translates into CASSLASAGGPSYNEQFF.

The chain couples TRBV19 to TRBJ2-1; D gene uncertain. The CDR3 has 13 amino acids. V lost 3 bases and J lost 5, with 8 bases in between. Germline V gene sequence: CDR1 LNHDA, CDR2 SQIVND (reference sequence). CDR3 in DNA: TGTGCCAGTAGTATTAGTGCGAACAATGAGCAGTTCTTC. Its protein is CASSISANNEQFF.

The CDR3 loop reads CAISESVRLLENYGYTF. CDR3 sequence (DNA): TGTGCCATCAGTGAGTCGGTGCGACTGCTAGAAAACTATGGCTACACCTTC. The rearrangement links TRBV10-3 to TRBJ1-2; D gene uncertain. The germline V gene has CDR1 ENHRY and CDR2 SYGVKD. The CDR3 spans 17 residues. Trimming stripped 0 bases from V and 2 bases from J, with 16 bases between.

The gene calls are TRBV7-6 and TRBJ2-7, with TRBD2 matching 8 bases. The CDR3 is 16 residues long. V shed 5 bases, J shed 0 bases, and the junction held 9 bases outside the gene matches. Looked up from germline, CDR1 is SGHVS and CDR2 is FNYEAQ. The CDR3 reads CASSLLTGTSSYEQYF. CDR3 DNA sequence: TGTGCCAGCAGCCTACTCACCGGGACTAGCTCCTACGAGCAGTACTTC.

The chain uses TRBV28 and TRBJ1-2; 8 positions agree with TRBD1. CDR3 length: 15 amino acids. Trimming at V came to 5 bases and at J to 5 bases, leaving 10 bases not matched to a gene. The V gene's germline CDR1 is MDHEN and CDR2 SYDVKM. Here the CDR3 reads CASSQTDRVTYGYTF. The CDR3, as DNA: TGTGCCAGCAGTCAGACGGACAGGGTCACTTATGGCTACACCTTC.

V usage is TRBV27 and J usage is TRBJ2-7; tentatively, D is TRBD1 (6 bases). The CDR3 extends over 16 amino acids. Per germline, CDR1 MNHEY and CDR2 SMNVEV (reference sequence). The V and J ends lost 0 bases and 1 base respectively, with 13 bases between them. The CDR3 reads CASSLSAGAPSYEQYF. CDR3 in DNA: TGTGCCAGCAGTTTATCGGCAGGGGCACCATCCTACGAGCAGTACTTC.